This TCR beta chain originates from a study of CD8+ T cells in alopecia areata. Study-wide points: The study also sequences resident alphabeta T cells of normal skin in scalp samples.

After isolation, RNA underwent reverse transcription to generate cDNA as the sequencing template. Clones were read by immunoSEQ multiplex PCR, and TCRdb kept only the in-frame ones, dropping some. The profile covers about 160,000 clones, with about nine tenths appearing a single time and about 15% taken by the ten largest. The CDR3 spans 11 residues. V was shortened by 1 base and J by 7 bases, with 5 bases between the two germline ends. CDR1 is SGHDN, CDR2 FVKESK, per germline. Of note for this clone: Its antigen is unidentified.

The specimen comprised CD8+ T cells sorted from blood, sampled at week 0. This clonotype was obtained from a human donor with alopecia areata. The rearrangement uses TRBV14 and TRBJ2-7; the D is unclear. The CDR3 nucleotides are TGTGCCAGCAGCCAAGCCATTGAGCAGTACTTC. Protein product: CASSQAIEQYF.